One T cell receptor (beta chain) is described in this entry. Germline trimming cut 1 base from V and 4 bases from J; bases unmatched to any gene: 1. Germline lookup yields CDR1 LNHDA and CDR2 SQIVND (reference sequence). CDR3 size: 13 residues. This sample is part of a study of T cell changes during pregnancy in multiple sclerosis. Only in-frame clones appear in the TCRdb table, and some are missing; sequencing was by immunoSEQ multiplex PCR. The sample consists of tens of thousands of clones, around 87% of them appearing once. This sequence joins TRBV19 and TRBJ2-7, with 7 nucleotides matching TRBD2. This receptor was identified in a female donor in good health, enrolled as a control in a pregnancy study. The sample was CD4+ T cells from peripheral blood mononuclear cells, taken in the third trimester of pregnancy. CDR3 sequence (DNA): TGTGCCAGTAGTATAGCGGGAGGATACGAGCAGTACTTC. Translated, it gives CASSIAGGYEQYF.